This T cell receptor beta chain was documented in a study of response to subunit inactivated influenza vaccine (dated 2018 in TCRdb). About the study as a whole: Deep quantitative T cell receptor repertoire profiling was used in the study to track responses to a trivalent subunit inactivated influenza vaccine. Results and caveats for the whole study, not just this receptor: The authors suggested that each seasonal influenza vaccination may recruit only a limited number of new T cells.

This clonotype was observed many times. The specificity of this receptor is unknown. Within one base of it there is no much larger clone, and no base qualities were kept. Library prep was done by RT-PCR. Sequenced using an Illumina HiSeq 2500. Clones were called with MiXCR by TCRdb after fastp trimmed the public reads at Q25, and only in-frame beta chains were retained. Rows matching on CDR3 protein sequence are summarized as one entry with the most common DNA and genes. The sample table lists 530,000 or so distinct CDR3 sequences, about 11% of them with a count of one. Roughly 10% of the sample is taken by the ten largest. V gives up 3 bases and J gives up 1 base, and the segment between their germline ends measures 9 bases. From its cysteine to its phenylalanine, the CDR3 spans 13 amino acids. Of the read, only the CDR3 DNA is kept; its 39 bases are in frame from base 1. For CDR1 and CDR2, the germline V gene lists SQVTM and ANQGSEA.

The chain links TRBV29-1 with TRBJ2-5; the D gene is not confidently resolved. The source was PBMCs from blood, collected on the day of vaccination. The receptor was isolated from a man between 50 and 59 years old who received an inactivated influenza vaccine. Donor details come from another sample of the same person, matched by shared clones. The DNA sequence is as follows: TGCAGCGTTGATCTTACAGCCCAAGAGACCCAGTACTTC. The translation is CSVDLTAQETQYF. The full variable domain, with segments outside the CDR3 supplied by the reference TRBV29-1 and TRBJ2-5 proteins, appears as SAVISQKPSRDICQRGTSLTIQCQVDSQVTMMFWYRQQPGQSLTLIATANQGSEATYESGFVIDKFPISRPNLTFSTLTVSNMSPEDSSIYLCSVDLTAQETQYFGPGTRLLVL.